This passage covers 5 T cell receptor beta chains from one sample sequenced in a study of blood T cell repertoires in COVID-19. Measured with immunoSEQ multiplex PCR; TCRdb has only the in-frame clones, and not every one. The top ten hold about 9.4% of the sample, which has approximately 200,000 clones, roughly 86% seen once. The sample taken for sequencing was PBMCs or T cells enriched from blood (not recorded which). These receptors came from a man aged 18 to 35 with acute COVID-19.

The chain uses TRBV9 and TRBJ1-6; 11 bases map to TRBD1. Germline-derived CDR1 and CDR2 are SGDLS and YYNGEE. The CDR3 sequence is 17 residues long. V dropped 1 base and J dropped 9; count of bases not matched to a gene: 9. In DNA, the CDR3 is TGTGCCAGCAGCGTATTCACTCGGGGGACAGGGGGTTCACCCCTCCACTTT. Protein product: CASSVFTRGTGGSPLHF.

V is TRBV2 and J is TRBJ2-7, with TRBD2 matching 11 bases. The V segment lost 7 bases and the J segment 7 bases; nucleotides outside the gene matches: 18. Germline loops: CDR1 SNHLY, CDR2 FYNNEI. CDR3 length equals 17 residues. The CDR3 nucleotides are TGTGCCAGCATCGGCAGGCTAGCGGGAGGTTTGTCGAGGGAGCAGTACTTC. Amino acids: CASIGRLAGGLSREQYF.

CDR3 sequence reads: CASSSTGDNQPQHF. DNA of the CDR3: TGTGCCAGCAGCTCGACAGGGGACAATCAGCCCCAGCATTTT. The chain uses TRBV11-2 and TRBJ1-5, with TRBD1 identical over 8 bases. The CDR3 consists of 14 residues. CDR1 and CDR2 from the germline V gene are SGHAT and FQNNGV. V lost 4 bases and J lost 3; bases outside the gene matches: 2.

The rearrangement joins TRBV19 to TRBJ1-1; D may be TRBD1 (6 bases). CDR3 length equals 17 residues. From germline, CDR1 is LNHDA and CDR2 SQIVND (reference sequence). With 7 bases removed from V and 3 bases from J, the gap between germline ends came to 24 bases. The CDR3 spells CASTLGQSWVADTEAFF. The CDR3 bases are TGTGCCAGTACGCTCGGACAGTCTTGGGTTGCGGACACTGAAGCTTTCTTT.

Comment on this clone: The same CDR3 is also encoded by other DNA sequences in this sample. The chain recombines TRBV7-2 with TRBJ1-2; D gene ambiguous. This CDR3 has 13 residues. CDR1 SGHTA and CDR2 FQGNSA come from the germline V gene. V dropped 1 base and J dropped 1 base, with 4 bases sitting between them. This CDR3 reads CASSLDSNYGYTF. The CDR3 DNA reads TGTGCCAGCAGCTTAGACAGTAACTATGGCTACACCTTC.